This T cell receptor beta chain originates from a study of identical twins (TCRdb year 2016). At the level of the whole study: The study deep-sequenced TCR alpha and beta repertoires from monozygotic twins, unrelated adults of various ages and cord blood to test whether fetal clonotypes persist. Replicate twin experiments were performed at different times using different library preparation protocols to rule out contamination.

The library came from 5' RACE. The sequencer listed for this sample is Illumina HiSeq 2000. A universal primer binding site was added through template switching, and the final cDNA carried a unique molecular identifier so that TCR cDNA molecules could be counted accurately. Specific primers in the conserved constant-segment region were used to synthesize first-strand cDNA for TCR alpha and beta chains. Each cDNA library was double barcoded, with a SMART-Mk sample barcode plus Illumina barcodes, to control for contamination. TruSeq adapter sequences and Illumina sample barcodes were added in two successive PCR steps. Sequencing of the TCR alpha and beta cDNA libraries was done on the Illumina HiSeq platform using custom primers. The published analysis was carried out like this. MiGEC was used to process raw reads and extract unique molecular identifiers, and MiXCR was used to find CDR3 positions. For each individual, recombination models were inferred using an EM algorithm with the repgenHMM and IGoR tools. Shared clonotypes were analyzed with the tcR package in R, and sharing was normalized by the product of cloneset sizes. To study raw recombination without the effects of thymic and clonal selection, out-of-frame nonproductive sequences were analyzed. In TCRdb, the public reads were trimmed at Q25 with fastp and aligned with MiXCR, with productive beta chains retained. Rows merge per CDR3 protein into single entries with the most common DNA and genes. What appears here as the V and J calls and clone size reflects TCRdb's work, not the paper's. In this sample the table shows about 250,000 distinct CDR3 sequences, approximately 8.3% of which occur a single time. The ten largest clones add up to less than 4% of the sample.

Every donor in the study was a healthy Caucasian. Three pairs of female monozygotic twins, all aged about 18 to 30 years, made up the twin cohort. CD4+ and CD8+ T cell populations were isolated with positive isolation kits from Invitrogen. This clonotype was found many times. No antigen is known for it. Base-call qualities are not available, and no considerably larger clone is one nucleotide away. V drops 3 bases and J drops 5 bases, leaving 14 bases in between. The germline V gene (reference sequence) yields MNHEY for CDR1 and SMNVEV for CDR2. Reading from cysteine to phenylalanine, the CDR3 counts 15 amino acids. Only the CDR3 portion is preserved as DNA: 45 bases, with reading frame beginning at the first base. Overall study outcomes, separate from this receptor: Compared with coincidental sharing between unrelated individuals, out-of-frame TCR alpha sequences shared between twins had an excess of sequences with low generation probability. Invariant T cells such as MAIT and iNKT could partly confound zero-insertion analyses, although diverse VJ usage argued against such confounding for most clonotypes. A weaker excess of twin sharing was found in beta out-of-frame sequences because the signal-to-noise ratio was lowered by fewer shared sequences. Conclusions relied on cross-sectional statistical analysis, since the same donors could not be followed over many years. Abundant cord blood beta clonotypes had fewer insertions, young adult naive repertoires showed a similar but weaker trend, and memory repertoires showed no such trend. Out-of-frame TCR alpha sharing in monozygotic twins was systematically underestimated by recombination models, whereas sharing between unrelated individuals was in agreement with the recombination models.

These records were also assigned to another study, of yellow fever vaccine responses in identical twins. Drawing on the second study: The T cell response to vaccination in identical twins was reported by the authors to appear partly convergent and partly personalized. In identical twins, the study followed T cell clones that responded to the vaccine with precision.

Sequencing was performed on CD8+ T cells sorted from blood. This chain is built from TRBV27 and TRBJ1-5, and TRBD1 may be the D gene, going by 5 matching bases. This receptor was identified in a woman between 18 and 29 years old in good health. The sequence in DNA is TGTGCCAGCAGTTTTCTGGGGCAAAACCATCAGCCCCAGCATTTT. It is translated as CASSFLGQNHQPQHF.